These T cell receptor beta chains were read from a single sample in a study of blood T cells in healthy people across ages. TCRdb re-called the 5' RACE reads through MiXCR, storing one row per CDR3 protein. The table shows 700,000 to 1,000,000 distinct CDR3 sequences, with 44% occurring only once. Input material: blood. Receptors were obtained from a man between 60 and 70 years old in good health. Each CDR3 is given with its conserved first and last residue. The D gene is left open where the match is weak. Expanded clones get a size class; other rows say once, few or many, or leave the size out.

d_gene	v_gene	abundance	j_gene	CDR3aa	CDR3nt
-	TRBV7-9	-	TRBJ2-7	CASSLAQFSYNEQYF	TGTGCCAGCAGCTTAGCCCAGTTCTCCTACAATGAGCAGTACTTC
-	TRBV7-2	-	TRBJ1-1	CASSLVSGNTEAFF	TGTGCCAGCAGCTTAGTTTCAGGGAACACTGAAGCTTTCTTT
TRBD2	TRBV20-1	few	TRBJ2-5	CSASTGTSQETQYF	TGCAGTGCTAGCACCGGGACTAGCCAAGAGACCCAGTACTTC
-	TRBV9	-	TRBJ2-2	CASSVGIGELFF	TGTGCCAGCAGCGTAGGGATCGGGGAGCTGTTTTTT
-	TRBV9	-	TRBJ1-1	CASSPTPGREPTEAFF	TGTGCCAGCAGCCCGACCCCGGGCAGGGAGCCCACTGAAGCTTTCTTT
-	TRBV6-1	few	TRBJ2-7	CASSEAIRYEQYF	TGTGCCAGCAGTGAAGCGATCCGCTACGAGCAGTACTTC
-	TRBV7-2	once	TRBJ2-6	CASSTDRTGANVQTF	TGTGCCAGCAGCACCGACAGAACTGGGGCCAACGTCCAGACTTTC
TRBD1	TRBV15	-	TRBJ1-1	CATSLQGAQGEAFF	TGTGCCACCAGTCTTCAGGGGGCGCAGGGTGAAGCTTTCTTT
-	TRBV2	-	TRBJ2-5	CATHREVQETQYF	TGTGCCACCCACAGGGAAGTCCAAGAGACCCAGTACTTC
TRBD1	TRBV3-1	-	TRBJ2-5	CASHYSGTGTLEQYF	TGTGCCAGCCACTACTCCGGGACAGGGACCCTTGAGCAGTACTTC
TRBD1	TRBV10-3	-	TRBJ2-7	CAISVRDSPYEQYF	TGTGCCATCAGTGTCAGGGACAGTCCCTACGAGCAGTACTTC
TRBD1	TRBV4-1	few	TRBJ2-3	CASRKRQGGVEDTQYF	TGCGCCAGCAGAAAAAGACAGGGGGGGGTCGAAGATACGCAGTATTTT
-	TRBV14	-	TRBJ2-4	CTSSQDRVGQQYF	TGTACCAGCAGCCAAGATCGGGTAGGGCAACAGTACTTC
-	TRBV4-3	many	TRBJ2-1	CASSQSFLGAYNEQFF	TGCGCCAGCAGCCAAAGCTTCCTAGGGGCCTACAATGAGCAGTTCTTC
-	TRBV20-1	-	TRBJ1-1	CSAKASLGRGNRDHWGEAFF	TGCAGTGCTAAGGCCTCTTTGGGCCGGGGGAACCGTGACCATTGGGGGGAGGCTTTCTTT
-	TRBV6-1	-	TRBJ1-5	CASRRRTDGNQPQHF	TGTGCCAGCAGAAGACGGACAGACGGCAATCAGCCCCAGCATTTT
TRBD1	TRBV6-2/TRBV6-3	few	TRBJ2-1	CASSSRDRSHEQFF	TGTGCCAGCAGTTCCCGGGACAGGTCCCATGAGCAGTTCTTC
-	TRBV20-1	few	TRBJ2-5	CSASHYQETQYF	TGCAGTGCTTCGCACTACCAAGAGACCCAGTACTTC
-	TRBV4-1	-	TRBJ2-7	CASRYPEISPQQYF	TGCGCCAGCAGGTATCCGGAGATATCCCCTCAGCAGTACTTC
-	TRBV7-2	few	TRBJ2-6	CASSRDQRAGANVLTF	TGTGCCAGCAGCCGAGATCAGCGGGCTGGGGCCAACGTCCTGACTTTC
-	TRBV21-1	-	TRBJ2-7	CASSSRKLPSEQYF	TGTGCCAGCAGCAGCCGTAAACTCCCCTCCGAGCAGTACTTC
-	TRBV10-3	-	TRBJ1-6	CVIRKTGTDNSPLHF	TGTGTCATCAGAAAAACCGGGACGGATAATTCACCCCTCCACTTT
-	TRBV4-3	few	TRBJ1-2	CASSPRASGLSGYTF	TGCGCCAGCAGCCCTAGGGCGTCGGGACTTTCAGGCTACACCTTC
-	TRBV9	-	TRBJ1-4	CASSIGTLENEKLFF	TGTGCCAGCAGCATCGGGACACTCGAAAATGAAAAACTGTTTTTT
TRBD2	TRBV12-3/TRBV12-4	-	TRBJ2-1	CASRNSGGSSYNEQFF	TGTGCCAGCAGAAATAGCGGGGGGAGCTCCTACAATGAGCAGTTCTTC
TRBD1	TRBV12-3/TRBV12-4	-	TRBJ1-4	CASKRQGAVTNEKLFF	TGTGCCAGCAAACGGCAGGGGGCCGTCACTAATGAAAAACTGTTTTTT
TRBD1	TRBV6-5	-	TRBJ2-5	CASSYSGFRGRVETQYF	TGTGCCAGCAGTTACTCGGGGTTCAGGGGGCGCGTGGAGACCCAGTACTTC
-	TRBV27	once	TRBJ1-2	CASPPPAGNPSNYGYTF	TGTGCCAGCCCCCCACCAGCAGGGAACCCCTCCAATTATGGCTACACCTTC
-	TRBV10-2	once	TRBJ2-7	CASSELAGPHSYEQYF	TGCGCCAGCAGTGAGTTGGCAGGCCCCCATTCCTACGAGCAGTACTTC
-	TRBV10-2	-	TRBJ2-7	CASSKTPASEQYF	TGCGCCAGCAGCAAGACACCGGCCAGCGAGCAGTACTTC
TRBD1	TRBV12-3/TRBV12-4	-	TRBJ1-2	CASRHRQGSNYGYTF	TGTGCCAGCAGACACCGACAGGGTTCTAACTATGGCTACACCTTC
TRBD2	TRBV4-3	-	TRBJ2-1	CASSQSTGAGGIDEQFF	TGCGCCAGCAGCCAAAGCACGGGAGCGGGGGGGATCGATGAGCAGTTCTTC
-	TRBV18	few	TRBJ2-7	CASSSGLRSSYEQYF	TGTGCCAGCTCATCGGGACTCAGGAGCTCCTACGAGCAGTACTTC
TRBD2	TRBV3-1	-	TRBJ2-1	CASNQEPGRADNEQFF	TGTGCCAGCAACCAAGAACCAGGGAGGGCGGATAATGAGCAGTTCTTC
TRBD1	TRBV9	once	TRBJ2-2	CASSVSQGGANTGELFF	TGTGCCAGCAGCGTATCCCAAGGGGGCGCGAACACCGGGGAGCTGTTTTTT
TRBD2	TRBV4-1	few	TRBJ2-7	CASSLQLAVPYEQYF	TGCGCCAGCAGCCTTCAGCTAGCGGTACCCTACGAGCAGTACTTC
TRBD2	TRBV13	-	TRBJ2-7	CASSSGLAGYYEQYF	TGTGCCAGCAGCTCGGGACTAGCGGGCTACTACGAGCAGTACTTC
-	TRBV7-2	many	TRBJ1-5	CASSLGARGQPQHF	TGTGCCAGCAGCTTAGGGGCTCGGGGGCAGCCCCAGCATTTT
-	TRBV6-2/TRBV6-3	-	TRBJ1-5	CASSDSGKNQPQHF	TGTGCCAGCAGTGACTCAGGGAAAAATCAGCCCCAGCATTTT
-	TRBV7-8	few	TRBJ2-7	CASSLDPHPSYEQYF	TGTGCCAGCAGCTTAGATCCGCATCCATCCTACGAGCAGTACTTC
TRBD2	TRBV4-1	-	TRBJ2-5	CASSYTSGGARETQYF	TGCGCCAGCAGCTACACTAGCGGGGGGGCCCGGGAGACCCAGTACTTC
TRBD1	TRBV27	-	TRBJ2-2	CASSPWDRETGELFF	TGTGCCAGCAGTCCTTGGGACAGGGAAACCGGGGAGCTGTTTTTT
-	TRBV20-1	-	TRBJ2-5	CSPRWNAQETQYF	TGCAGCCCTAGGTGGAACGCTCAAGAGACCCAGTACTTC
-	TRBV7-9	few	TRBJ2-5	CASTHFGGNEQYF	TGTGCCAGCACCCACTTTGGGGGGAATGAGCAGTACTTC
TRBD2	TRBV7-2	few	TRBJ2-1	CASSFSGVGEQFF	TGTGCCAGCAGCTTTAGCGGGGTTGGGGAGCAGTTCTTC